Listed below are T cell receptor beta chains from one sample, sequenced in a study of control samples from healthy donors and cancer patients. Profiling relied on immunoSEQ multiplex PCR, and the TCRdb table lists in-frame clones only, not all of them. The sample contains about 6,000 clones, 72% of which appear only once. What was sequenced was formalin-fixed, paraffin-embedded tissue. These receptor sequences come from a male donor with melanoma. Both conserved end residues are part of each CDR3. A D gene is named only where the DNA matches it firmly. Some rows have no size entry. The others give once, few or many, or a class for an expanded clone.

TRBD2	TRBV15	.	TRBJ2-1	CATRDREGEFF	TGTGCCACCAGGGACCGGGAGGGGGAGTTCTTC
.	TRBV19	.	TRBJ2-7	CASGGGASYEQYF	TGTGCCAGTGGGGGTGGCGCTTCCTACGAGCAGTACTTC
.	TRBV7-8	.	TRBJ2-7	CASSPGQGPSYEQYF	TGTGCCAGCAGCCCAGGTCAAGGACCTTCCTACGAGCAGTACTTC
.	TRBV29-1	large	TRBJ1-2	CSVEDLGDRDYGYTF	TGCAGCGTTGAAGATCTGGGTGATAGGGACTATGGCTACACCTTC
.	TRBV6-2/TRBV6-3	.	TRBJ2-7	CASSYSGPYEQYF	TGTGCCAGCAGTTACTCCGGGCCCTACGAGCAGTACTTC
.	TRBV28	.	TRBJ2-7	CASSPPGGVGSSYEQYF	TGTGCCAGCAGTCCTCCAGGGGGGGTAGGGAGCTCCTACGAGCAGTACTTC
.	TRBV6-1	.	TRBJ1-3	CASSELRGLGNTIYF	TGTGCCAGCAGTGAATTACGGGGGCTTGGAAACACCATATATTTT
TRBD2	TRBV9	few	TRBJ2-1	CASSVGGRPYNEQFF	TGTGCCAGCAGCGTAGGCGGGAGGCCCTACAATGAGCAGTTCTTC
.	TRBV2	once	TRBJ1-5	CASSERAGWQPQHF	TGTGCCAGCAGTGAACGGGCAGGGTGGCAGCCCCAGCATTTT
TRBD2	TRBV11-3	.	TRBJ2-3	CASSSTSGADTQYF	TGTGCCAGCAGCTCGACTAGCGGGGCAGATACGCAGTATTTT
TRBD2	TRBV11-2	.	TRBJ2-1	CASSSTPSGTSYNEQFF	TGTGCCAGCAGCTCCACCCCTAGCGGTACTTCCTACAATGAGCAGTTCTTC
.	TRBV5-6	.	TRBJ1-6	CASSLDKVSPLHF	TGTGCCAGCAGCTTGGATAAGGTTTCACCCCTCCACTTT
.	TRBV5-5	.	TRBJ1-2	CASSLADSYGYTF	TGTGCCAGCAGCTTGGCGGACAGCTATGGCTACACCTTC
TRBD2	TRBV5-4	.	TRBJ2-1	CASSLGLAGYNEQFF	TGTGCCAGCAGCTTGGGACTAGCGGGCTACAATGAGCAGTTCTTC
.	TRBV10-3	.	TRBJ1-2	CAISEGARTALSYGYTF	TGTGCCATCAGTGAGGGAGCACGGACAGCCCTCTCCTATGGCTACACCTTC
.	TRBV6-6	.	TRBJ1-6	CASNRQFSPLHF	TGTGCCAGCAACAGACAGTTTTCACCCCTCCACTTT
TRBD1	TRBV29-1	.	TRBJ2-3	CSVDPTGGAHWTDTQYF	TGCAGCGTTGACCCGACAGGGGGCGCCCACTGGACAGATACGCAGTATTTT
.	TRBV4-3	.	TRBJ2-1	CASSQRVGNEQFF	TGCGCCAGCAGCCAACGGGTGGGGAATGAGCAGTTCTTC
.	TRBV24-1	.	TRBJ2-7	CATSDSAVSSYEQYF	TGTGCCACCAGTGATTCGGCGGTGAGCTCCTACGAGCAGTACTTC
.	TRBV3-1/TRBV3-2	.	TRBJ1-2	CASSQGLGTNYGYTF	TGTGCCAGCAGCCAGGGCCTCGGGACGAACTATGGCTACACCTTC
TRBD1	TRBV15	.	TRBJ2-3	CATSRDPGQGGGTQYF	TGTGCCACCAGCAGGGACCCGGGACAGGGCGGGGGTACGCAGTATTTT
.	TRBV7-8	few	TRBJ2-2	CASSAFSNTGELFF	TGTGCCAGCAGTGCGTTTTCGAACACCGGGGAGCTGTTTTTT
.	TRBV29-1	.	TRBJ2-2	CSVQGLYGELFF	TGCAGCGTTCAAGGACTATACGGGGAGCTGTTTTTT
.	TRBV7-9	.	TRBJ2-1	CASSPGNEQFF	TGTGCCAGCAGCCCTGGGAATGAGCAGTTCTTC
.	TRBV7-2	few	TRBJ2-5	CASSLAEGPTETQYF	TGTGCCAGCAGCTTAGCGGAGGGTCCGACAGAGACCCAGTACTTC
.	TRBV29-1	once	TRBJ2-1	CSARTHSYNEQFF	TGCAGCGCCCGGACCCACTCCTACAATGAGCAGTTCTTC
.	TRBV5-1	.	TRBJ2-7	CASSSLAVTAYEQYF	TGCGCCAGCAGCTCCTTAGCGGTAACGGCTTACGAGCAGTACTTC
.	TRBV7-6	.	TRBJ1-1	CASSLSPGPNTEAFF	TGTGCCAGCAGCTTATCTCCAGGGCCAAACACTGAAGCTTTCTTT
.	TRBV6-2/TRBV6-3	.	TRBJ1-1	CASSYTGKGRAFF	TGTGCCAGCAGTTACACAGGCAAGGGTAGAGCTTTCTTT
.	TRBV5-5	.	TRBJ1-1	CASSARSMNTEAFF	TGTGCCAGCAGCGCCAGGAGTATGAACACTGAAGCTTTCTTT
.	TRBV5-1	.	TRBJ2-5	CASSWDKARTQYF	TGCGCCAGCAGCTGGGACAAGGCACGGACCCAGTACTTC
.	TRBV15	.	TRBJ2-5	CATSIGGETQYF	TGTGCCACCAGCATTGGCGGAGAGACCCAGTACTTC
.	TRBV2	.	TRBJ1-5	CASSDGNQPQHF	TGTGCCAGCAGTGACGGCAATCAGCCCCAGCATTTT
.	TRBV2	.	TRBJ1-4	CASKPLSNEKLFF	TGTGCCAGCAAGCCTCTGAGTAATGAAAAACTGTTTTTT
TRBD1	TRBV4-2	.	TRBJ1-5	CASSQVGGQLDQPQHF	TGTGCCAGCAGCCAAGTCGGGGGACAGCTCGATCAGCCCCAGCATTTT
.	TRBV28	.	TRBJ2-2	CASSHRGTGELFF	TGTGCCAGCAGTCATAGGGGTACCGGGGAGCTGTTTTTT
TRBD2	TRBV5-6	.	TRBJ2-7	CASITSGRAYEQYF	TGTGCCAGCATTACAAGCGGGAGGGCCTACGAGCAGTACTTC
.	TRBV11-2	few	TRBJ2-1	CASSFPFSGRSYNEQFF	TGTGCCAGCAGCTTCCCATTTAGCGGACGCTCCTACAATGAGCAGTTCTTC
.	TRBV9	.	TRBJ2-7	CASKGGGYEQYF	TGTGCCAGCAAGGGTGGGGGCTACGAGCAGTACTTC
.	TRBV27	few	TRBJ1-6	CASSFGRSYNSPLHF	TGTGCCAGCAGTTTTGGGCGTTCCTATAATTCACCCCTCCACTTT
TRBD2	TRBV15	.	TRBJ2-1	CATSRDPSGRVSNEQFF	TGTGCCACCAGCAGAGATCCCAGCGGGAGAGTGAGCAATGAGCAGTTCTTC
TRBD1	TRBV27	large	TRBJ2-7	CASSTRQGPYEQYF	TGTGCCAGCAGCACCAGACAGGGACCCTACGAGCAGTACTTC
.	TRBV11-2	.	TRBJ2-7	CASSPRVLGSGEQYF	TGTGCCAGCAGCCCGAGAGTCCTCGGGTCAGGCGAGCAGTACTTC
.	TRBV5-1	.	TRBJ1-1	CASSPNGYTEAFF	TGCGCTAGCAGCCCAAACGGATACACTGAAGCTTTCTTT
.	TRBV19	.	TRBJ2-1	CASSIDQGGPRVF	TGTGCCAGCAGTATAGATCAGGGTGGGCCCCGGGTCTTC
.	TRBV2	.	TRBJ2-1	CASRVRNEQFF	TGTGCCAGTCGGGTTCGAAATGAGCAGTTCTTC
TRBD2	TRBV9	.	TRBJ2-3	CASSTSGGRTDTQYF	TGTGCCAGCAGCACCAGCGGGGGACGCACAGATACGCAATATTTT
TRBD2	TRBV6-6	.	TRBJ2-2	CASSRLAGESGELFF	TGTGCCAGCAGCCGACTAGCGGGAGAGTCCGGGGAGCTGTTTTTT
.	TRBV11-2	.	TRBJ2-7	CASSPRRADAYEQYF	TGTGCCAGCAGCCCCCGGCGGGCAGATGCCTACGAGCAGTACTTC
.	TRBV6-5	.	TRBJ2-7	CASSPRQSSYEQYF	TGTGCCAGCAGTCCCCGACAGAGCTCCTACGAGCAGTACTTC
TRBD1	TRBV10-3	.	TRBJ1-6	CAISSTGMDSPLHF	TGTGCCATCAGCTCGACAGGGATGGATTCACCCCTCCACTTT
TRBD1	TRBV14	few	TRBJ2-1	CASSRGPGQGAYEQFF	TGTGCCAGCAGCCGGGGCCCCGGACAGGGGGCTTATGAGCAGTTCTTC
TRBD2	TRBV4-1	.	TRBJ2-1	CASSQEPFRGGYNEQFF	TGCGCCAGCAGCCAAGAACCCTTTCGGGGGGGGTACAATGAGCAGTTCTTC
.	TRBV7-9	.	TRBJ2-7	CASRGRGSYEQYF	TGTGCCAGTAGGGGTAGGGGCTCCTACGAGCAGTACTTC
TRBD1	TRBV7-8	.	TRBJ1-3	CASSLGQGVHTIYF	TGTGCCAGCAGCTTAGGACAGGGTGTGCACACCATATATTTT
.	TRBV28	.	TRBJ2-3	CASSLSTGTDTQYF	TGTGCCAGCAGTTTAAGTACCGGCACAGATACGCAGTATTTT
TRBD2	TRBV2	.	TRBJ2-7	CASGTSGSIYEQYF	TGTGCCAGCGGGACTAGCGGGAGTATCTACGAGCAGTACTTC